The 21 T cell receptor beta chains below were found in one sample sequenced in a study of blood T cell repertoires in COVID-19. Sequencing used immunoSEQ multiplex PCR; TCRdb keeps in-frame clones, though not all of them. Of some 120,000 clones listed, 90% are singletons. Specimen: peripheral blood. Receptors originate from a man between 50 and 59 years old with active COVID-19.

The chain uses TRBV5-1 and TRBJ2-5; 13 bases are a match to TRBD2. The J segment lost 4 bases and the V segment lost 1 base, leaving 7 bases of the junction unmatched. This CDR3 is built from 17 residues. CDR1 is SGHRS and CDR2 is YFSETQ in the germline V gene. This CDR3 reads CASSLSLGTSGTETQYF. CDR3 sequence (DNA): TGCGCCAGCAGCTTGAGTTTGGGGACTAGCGGGACAGAGACCCAGTACTTC.

The gene calls are TRBV18 and TRBJ2-1; 7 bases agree with TRBD2. Germline V gene lookup returns CDR1 KGHSH and CDR2 LQKENI. CDR3 length: 18 residues. V lost 1 base, J lost 8 bases, and 17 bases stayed unmatched. The CDR3 DNA is TGTGCCAGCTCACCACTTGTTCTAGCTACTAGCGTACGCGATGAGCAGTTCTTC. Protein product: CASSPLVLATSVRDEQFF. The whole variable domain, filled in from reference TRBV18 and TRBJ2-1, reads NAGVMQNPRHLVRRRGQEARLRCSPMKGHSHVYWYRQLPEEGLKFMVYLQKENIIDESGMPKERFSAEFPKEGPSILRIQQVVRGDSAAYFCASSPLVLATSVRDEQFFGPGTRLTVL.

The chain carries TRBV7-9 and TRBJ1-2; 7 bases are a match to TRBD1. After removal of 6 bases from V and 0 bases from J, the junction contained 4 bases not matched to a gene. The CDR3 spans 14 residues. CDR1 is SEHNR and CDR2 is FQNEAQ in the germline V gene (reference sequence). The CDR3 nucleotides read TGTGCCAGCAGTCCCGGGACAGCTAACTATGGCTACACCTTC. Amino acids: CASSPGTANYGYTF.

The gene calls are TRBV11-2 and TRBJ1-2; D perhaps matches TRBD1 (6 bases). Germline CDR1 and CDR2: SGHAT and FQNNGV. This CDR3 is 14 amino acids long. The V and J ends lost 3 bases and 7 bases respectively, with 15 bases between them. The CDR3 region is CASSLRDRNSGYTF. The DNA for the CDR3 is TGTGCCAGCAGCTTGAGAGACAGGAATTCTGGCTACACCTTC. Drawing the rest from reference TRBV11-2 and TRBJ1-2, the complete variable domain is EAGVAQSPRYKIIEKRQSVAFWCNPISGHATLYWYQQILGQGPKLLIQFQNNGVVDDSQLPKDRFSAERLKGVDSTLKIQPAKLEDSAVYLCASSLRDRNSGYTFGSGTRLTVV.

The V and J genes are TRBV11-1 and TRBJ2-2, with 7 nucleotides matching TRBD1. Trimming at V came to 5 bases and at J to 5 bases, leaving 5 bases not matched to a gene. CDR1 and CDR2 from the germline V gene are SGHAT and FQDESV (reference sequence). The CDR3 spans 14 residues. CDR3: CASSRTGVTGELFF. CDR3 DNA: TGTGCCAGCAGCCGGACAGGAGTTACCGGGGAGCTGTTTTTT.

This chain uses TRBV11-1 with TRBJ2-7; 8 positions match TRBD1. The V and J ends lost 8 bases and 1 base, in that order; junction bases with no gene match: 4. The CDR3 is 13 amino acids. Germline lookup yields CDR1 SGHAT and CDR2 FQDESV (reference sequence). The CDR3 DNA reads as TGTGCCAGCGGCGGACAGGGTTCCTACGAGCAGTACTTC. Its translation: CASGGQGSYEQYF.

The V gene is TRBV5-4, the J gene TRBJ2-7; D possibly corresponds to TRBD1 (5 bases). V was trimmed by 0 bases and J by 5 bases, leaving 15 bases between them. Germline loops: CDR1 SGHNT, CDR2 YYREEE (reference sequence). CDR3 size: 15 residues. The CDR3 DNA reads TGTGCCAGCAGCTTGGGGGGTTCAGGGTCGGACGAGCAGTACTTC. Translated, it gives CASSLGGSGSDEQYF.

The chain is built from TRBV5-1 and TRBJ1-2, with no clear D. The V gene lost 4 bases and the J gene lost 6 bases, with 16 bases spanning the gap. The CDR3 is 14 residues long. CDR1 is SGHRS and CDR2 is YFSETQ in the germline V gene. The CDR3 here is CASSLSNTVDGYTF. The CDR3 coding sequence is TGCGCCAGCAGCCTTTCAAATACTGTAGATGGCTACACCTTC.

The table lists this clone with a count of one. The chain is built from TRBV5-6 and TRBJ2-7, with 9 bases fitting TRBD1. The CDR3 spans 14 residues. In germline, CDR1 is SGHDT, CDR2 YYEEEE. V lost 4 bases and J lost 5; bases outside the gene matches: 7. In DNA, the CDR3 is TGTGCCAGCAGCGGGGACAGGGAAGGGAACGAGCAGTACTTC. Protein product: CASSGDREGNEQYF.

The rearrangement links TRBV27 to TRBJ2-3; TRBD2 matches at 9 bases. This CDR3 has 16 amino acids. The V gene end was trimmed by 2 bases and the J gene end by 2 bases; junction bases not matched to a gene: 5. CDR1 is MNHEY, CDR2 SMNVEV, per germline (reference sequence). CDR3 sequence reads: CASSLGVAGDTDTQYF. CDR3 coding DNA: TGTGCCAGCAGTTTAGGAGTAGCGGGGGACACAGATACGCAGTATTTT.

V gene TRBV27 combines with J gene TRBJ1-5; 7 nucleotides match TRBD1. CDR3 length: 13 amino acids. Trimming cost V 5 bases and J 7 bases; bases outside gene matches: 5. The germline V gene has CDR1 MNHEY and CDR2 SMNVEV (reference sequence). The CDR3 sequence: CASSPQGGQPQHF. The CDR3 DNA reads TGTGCCAGCAGTCCTCAGGGGGGCCAGCCCCAGCATTTT.

The J gene is TRBJ2-1, the V gene TRBV19, with 9 bases fitting TRBD2. CDR3 length: 12 amino acids. Germline CDR1 is LNHDA and CDR2 is SQIVND (reference sequence). V dropped 3 bases and J dropped 14; count of bases not matched to a gene: 5. CDR3 DNA sequence: TGTGCCAGTAGTATTGGGACTAGCTTAAAGTTCTTC. Translated: CASSIGTSLKFF.

The CDR3 bases are TGTGCCAGCAGGAGCGATAGCCCGGGGTTGGATACGCAGTATTTT. Translation gives CASRSDSPGLDTQYF. J is TRBJ2-3 and V is TRBV11-2, with a possible D match to TRBD2 (5 bases). The CDR3 consists of 15 residues. Germline-derived CDR1 and CDR2 are SGHAT and FQNNGV. The V end was cut by 6 bases, the J end by 6 bases, with 19 bases between.

This clone is labeled as large. The rearrangement uses TRBV6-6 and TRBJ2-2; 12 bases map to TRBD1. Germline V lookup: CDR1 MNHNY, CDR2 SVGAGI (reference sequence). Trimming at V came to 6 bases and at J to 4 bases, leaving 3 bases not matched to a gene. CDR3 size: 15 residues. CDR3: CASSRDRGLTGELFF. The CDR3 nucleotides are TGTGCCAGCAGCCGGGACAGGGGGCTCACCGGGGAGCTGTTTTTT.

The chain couples TRBV10-1 to TRBJ1-3; D might be TRBD1 (6 bases). The CDR3 length is 13 residues. Germline assignment: CDR1 WNHNN and CDR2 SYGVQD (reference sequence). Trimming cost V 4 bases and J 6 bases, with 10 bases left between them. This chain's CDR3 is CASSAGVENTIYF. The CDR3 nucleotides are TGCGCCAGCAGTGCAGGGGTTGAAAACACCATATATTTT.

Comments on this clone: Distinct nucleotide sequences in the sample also encode this CDR3. V and J are TRBV7-8 and TRBJ2-7; D remains ambiguous. The V end lost 6 bases, the J end lost 0 bases, and 3 bases lay between the germline ends. The CDR3 has 11 amino acids. Germline V CDR1 and CDR2: SGHVS, FQNEAQ. CDR3 residues: CASSLSYEQYF. DNA of the CDR3: TGTGCCAGCAGTCTCTCCTACGAGCAGTACTTC.

The chain uses TRBV5-1 and TRBJ2-3; TRBD2 aligns across 12 bases. The germline CDR1 and CDR2 sequences are SGHRS and YFSETQ. The CDR3 extends over 17 amino acids. The junction had 9 bases not matched to a gene; V was cut back by 5 bases and J by 2 bases. The CDR3 spells CASSSVLAGGLTDTQYF. DNA of the CDR3: TGCGCCAGCAGTTCTGTACTAGCGGGGGGCCTCACAGATACGCAGTATTTT.

The chain recombines TRBV7-2 with TRBJ2-5, with 13 bases matching TRBD2. The V gene's germline CDR1 is SGHTA and CDR2 FQGNSA. The CDR3 has 16 amino acids. V shed 5 bases, J shed 5 bases, and the junction held 8 bases outside the gene matches. The CDR3 loop reads CASSLTSGRVRETQYF. Here the CDR3 DNA reads TGTGCCAGCAGCCTTACTAGCGGGAGGGTAAGGGAGACCCAGTACTTC.

This clone occurred a few times. The gene calls are TRBV7-2 and TRBJ1-6; D possibly corresponds to TRBD1 (5 bases). This CDR3 has 14 residues. The germline gives CDR1 SGHTA, CDR2 FQGNSA. The V end lost 5 bases, the J end lost 5 bases, and 10 bases lay between the germline ends. This CDR3 reads CASSPTEHNSPLHF. Here the CDR3 DNA reads TGTGCCAGCAGCCCGACAGAACATAATTCACCCCTCCACTTT.

This chain joins TRBV7-2 and TRBJ1-2, with a weak D call TRBD1 (5 bases). The CDR3 sequence is 15 residues long. CDR1 is SGHTA, CDR2 FQGNSA, per germline. The V gene lost 3 bases and the J gene lost 4 bases, with 15 bases spanning the gap. DNA of the CDR3: TGTGCCAGCAGCTTGGGGCCCGGGCCGATCTATGGCTACACCTTC. Translated, it gives CASSLGPGPIYGYTF.

This clone has just a few counts. The J gene is TRBJ1-1, the V gene TRBV5-4; 12 positions match TRBD1. After removal of 4 bases from V and 1 base from J, the junction contained 8 bases not matched to a gene. From germline, CDR1 is SGHNT and CDR2 YYREEE (reference sequence). CDR3 size: 17 residues. This CDR3 reads CASSLPPGQGANTEAFF. DNA for the CDR3: TGTGCCAGCAGCCTCCCACCGGGACAGGGGGCGAACACTGAAGCTTTCTTT.